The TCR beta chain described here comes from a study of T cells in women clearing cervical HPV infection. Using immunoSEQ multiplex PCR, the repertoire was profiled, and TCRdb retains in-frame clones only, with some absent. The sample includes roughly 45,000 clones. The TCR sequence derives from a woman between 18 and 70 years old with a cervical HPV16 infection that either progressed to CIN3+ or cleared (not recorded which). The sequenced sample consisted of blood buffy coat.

Partial CDR3 DNA: TGTGCCAGCAGTGTAAGGCGACAGGTCGGCTCCTACGAG. Translating it yields CASSVRRQVGSYE. In full, the CDR3 reads CASSVRRQVGSYEQYF. The chain joins TRBV2 to TRBJ2-7; perhaps TRBD1 as D (6 bases). The DNA ends 3 residues before the CDR3 does, and the rest of the CDR3 is filled in from the germline J gene. Deletions cut 4 bases from V and 0 bases from J, with 16 bases between. The V gene's germline CDR1 is SNHLY and CDR2 FYNNEI. CDR3 length equals 16 residues. The full variable domain, completed using reference TRBV2 and TRBJ2-7, is EPEVTQTPSHQVTQMGQEVILRCVPISNHLYFYWYRQILGQKVEFLVSFYNNEISEKSEIFDDQFSVERPDGSNFTLKIRSTKLEDSAMYFCASSVRRQVGSYEQYFGPGTRLTVT.